This TCR beta chain emerged from a study of identical twins. TCRdb re-called the 5' RACE reads with MiXCR, one entry per CDR3 protein. The table lists hundreds of thousands of distinct CDR3 sequences, 15% to 20% of them singletons. Study-level results: The conclusions drew on cross-sectional statistical analysis instead of tracking the same donors.

This clonotype was counted a single time. The antigen is undetermined. This sample also belongs to another study, concerning T cells expressing NK-cell markers. That work states: The CD3+CD56-NKG2C+ fraction of a few donors was likewise dominated by these clonotypes.

The sample was PBMCs. The clonotype comes from a woman aged 18 to 35 in good health.

The CDR3 spells CASSYSFDNQPQHF. The CDR3 DNA reads TGTGCCAGCAGTTACAGCTTTGACAATCAGCCCCAGCATTTT. The rearrangement uses TRBV6-2 or TRBV6-3 and TRBJ1-5; D unresolved. CDR3 size: 14 residues. V dropped 2 bases and J dropped 3 bases, with 8 bases sitting between them. In germline, CDR1 is MNHEY, CDR2 SVGEGT.